This TCR beta chain came from a study of T cell responses to AZD1222 COVID-19 vaccine. Clones were sequenced by immunoSEQ multiplex PCR, and TCRdb holds only the in-frame ones, with some missing. The sample shows approximately 94,000 clones, 80% to 90% of them seen only once. CDR1 is SEHNR, CDR2 FQNEAQ, per germline (reference sequence). CDR3 length: 15 residues. Trimming removed 2 bases from V and 3 bases from J, with 12 bases in between. The origin of this receptor is an adult in good health. The specimen comprised peripheral blood, sampled on day 0 of AZD1222 vaccination. The chain joins TRBV7-9 to TRBJ2-3, with D possibly being TRBD1 (6 bases). CDR3 amino acids: CASSLRTVVTDTQYF. The CDR3 DNA reads as TGTGCCAGCAGCTTACGGACAGTAGTTACAGATACGCAGTATTTT.